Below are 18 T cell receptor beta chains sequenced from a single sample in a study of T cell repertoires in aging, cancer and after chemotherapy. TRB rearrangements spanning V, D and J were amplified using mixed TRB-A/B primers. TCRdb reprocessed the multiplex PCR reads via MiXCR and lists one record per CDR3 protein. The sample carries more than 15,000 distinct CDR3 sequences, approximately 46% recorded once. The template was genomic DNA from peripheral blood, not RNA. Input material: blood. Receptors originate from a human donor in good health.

CDR3 sequence reads: CASRSGGGRLDEQYF. The CDR3 nucleotides are TGTGCCAGCAGAAGTGGTGGCGGGAGGCTGGACGAGCAGTACTTC. The gene calls are TRBV19 and TRBJ2-7; 8 nucleotides agree with TRBD2. The germline V gene has CDR1 LNHDA and CDR2 SQIVND (reference sequence). With 9 bases clipped from V and 5 bases from J, the junction kept 15 bases outside the gene matches. This CDR3 contains 15 residues. Combining the CDR3 with reference TRBV19 and TRBJ2-7 gives the whole variable domain DGGITQSPKYLFRKEGQNVTLSCEQNLNHDAMYWYRQDPGQGLRLIYYSQIVNDFQKGDIAEGYSVSREKKESFPLTVTSAQKNPTAFYLCASRSGGGRLDEQYFGPGTRLTVT.

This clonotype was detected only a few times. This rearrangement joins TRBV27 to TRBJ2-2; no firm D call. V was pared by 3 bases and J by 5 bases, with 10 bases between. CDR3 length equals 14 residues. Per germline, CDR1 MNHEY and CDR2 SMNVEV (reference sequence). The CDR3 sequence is CASSLAPGTGELFF. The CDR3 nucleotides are TGTGCCAGCAGTTTGGCGCCCGGAACCGGGGAGCTGTTTTTT.

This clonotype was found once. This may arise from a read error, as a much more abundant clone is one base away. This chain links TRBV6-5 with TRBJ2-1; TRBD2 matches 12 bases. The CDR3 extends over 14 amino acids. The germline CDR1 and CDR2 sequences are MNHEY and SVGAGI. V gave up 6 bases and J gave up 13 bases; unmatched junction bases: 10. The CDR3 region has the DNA TGTGCCAGCAGGACTAGCGGGAGCGCCGGAGGTCAGTTCTTC. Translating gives CASRTSGSAGGQFF.

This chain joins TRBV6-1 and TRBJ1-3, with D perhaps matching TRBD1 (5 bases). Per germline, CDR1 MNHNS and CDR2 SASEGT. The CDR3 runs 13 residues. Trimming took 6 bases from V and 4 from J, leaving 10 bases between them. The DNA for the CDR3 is TGTGCCAGCAGCGGGACCGACGGAAACACCATATATTTT. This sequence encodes CASSGTDGNTIYF.

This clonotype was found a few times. DNA of the CDR3: TGTGCCAGCAGTTTTCGGGGCAGTGAGCAGTTCTTC. It yields the protein CASSFRGSEQFF. This chain connects TRBV27 to TRBJ2-1; D is possibly TRBD1 or TRBD2 (5 bases each). V lost 3 bases and J lost 9, with 9 bases in between. The CDR3 runs to 12 residues. The germline gives CDR1 MNHEY, CDR2 SMNVEV (reference sequence).

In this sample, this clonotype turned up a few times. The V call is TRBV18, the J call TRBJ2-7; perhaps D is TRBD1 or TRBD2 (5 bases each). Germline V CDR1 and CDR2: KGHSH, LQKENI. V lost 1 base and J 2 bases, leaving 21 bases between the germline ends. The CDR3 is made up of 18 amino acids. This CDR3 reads CASSPLAGTKGVPYEQYF. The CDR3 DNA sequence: TGTGCCAGCTCACCACTCGCAGGGACCAAGGGTGTTCCCTACGAGCAGTACTTC.

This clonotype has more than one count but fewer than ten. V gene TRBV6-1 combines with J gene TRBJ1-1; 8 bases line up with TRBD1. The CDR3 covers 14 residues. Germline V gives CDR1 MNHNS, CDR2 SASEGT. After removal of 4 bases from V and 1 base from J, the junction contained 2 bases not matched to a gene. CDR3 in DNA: TGTGCCAGCAGTGGGGGACAGGAGAACACTGAAGCTTTCTTT. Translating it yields CASSGGQENTEAFF.

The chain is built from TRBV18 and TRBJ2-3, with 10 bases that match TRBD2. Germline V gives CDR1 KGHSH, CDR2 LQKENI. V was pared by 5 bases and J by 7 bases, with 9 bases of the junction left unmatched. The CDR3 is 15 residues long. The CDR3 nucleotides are TGTGCCAGCTCAGAGACTAGCGGGCCGTCGCATACGCAGTATTTT. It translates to CASSETSGPSHTQYF.

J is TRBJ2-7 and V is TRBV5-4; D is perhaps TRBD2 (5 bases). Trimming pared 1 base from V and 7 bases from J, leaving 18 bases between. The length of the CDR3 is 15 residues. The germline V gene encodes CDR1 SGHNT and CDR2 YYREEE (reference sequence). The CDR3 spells CASSLQNRGSGEQYF. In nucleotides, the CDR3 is TGTGCCAGCAGCTTGCAAAACCGTGGATCGGGAGAGCAGTACTTC. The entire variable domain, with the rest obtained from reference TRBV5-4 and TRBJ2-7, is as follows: ETGVTQSPTHLIKTRGQQVTLRCSSQSGHNTVSWYQQALGQGPQFIFQYYREEENGRGNFPPRFSGLQFPNYSSELNVNALELDDSALYLCASSLQNRGSGEQYFGPGTRLTVT.

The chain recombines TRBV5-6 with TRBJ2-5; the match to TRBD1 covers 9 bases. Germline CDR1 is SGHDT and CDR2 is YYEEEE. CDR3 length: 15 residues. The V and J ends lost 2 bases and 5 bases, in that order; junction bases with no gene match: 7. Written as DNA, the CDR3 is TGTGCCAGCAGCTTCGGGACAGGGTGGACCGAGACCCAGTACTTC. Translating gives CASSFGTGWTETQYF.

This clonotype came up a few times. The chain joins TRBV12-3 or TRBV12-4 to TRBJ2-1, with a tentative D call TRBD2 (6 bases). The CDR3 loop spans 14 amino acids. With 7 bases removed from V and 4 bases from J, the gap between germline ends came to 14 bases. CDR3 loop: CASNRGKSYNEQFF. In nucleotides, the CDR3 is TGTGCCAGCAACCGGGGGAAGTCGTACAATGAGCAGTTCTTC.

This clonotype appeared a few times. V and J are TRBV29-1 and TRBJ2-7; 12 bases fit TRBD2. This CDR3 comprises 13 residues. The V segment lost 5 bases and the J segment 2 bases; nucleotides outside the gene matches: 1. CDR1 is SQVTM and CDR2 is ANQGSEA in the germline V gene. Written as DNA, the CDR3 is TGCAGCGTTCCTAGCGGGAGGGCCTACGAGCAGTACTTC. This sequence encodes CSVPSGRAYEQYF.

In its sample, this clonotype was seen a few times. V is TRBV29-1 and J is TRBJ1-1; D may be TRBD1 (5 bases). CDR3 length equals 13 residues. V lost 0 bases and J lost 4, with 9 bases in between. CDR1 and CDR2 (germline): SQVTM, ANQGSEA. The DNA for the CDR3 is TGCAGCGTTGAAGAGGGGGTCGCCACTGAAGCTTTCTTT. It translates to CSVEEGVATEAFF.

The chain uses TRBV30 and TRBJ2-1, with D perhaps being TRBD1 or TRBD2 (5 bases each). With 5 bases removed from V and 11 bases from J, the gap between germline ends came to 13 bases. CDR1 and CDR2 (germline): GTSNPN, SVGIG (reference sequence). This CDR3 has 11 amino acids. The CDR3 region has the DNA TGTGCCTGGTCAAGGTGGGGACAGCAGTTCTTC. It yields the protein CAWSRWGQQFF.

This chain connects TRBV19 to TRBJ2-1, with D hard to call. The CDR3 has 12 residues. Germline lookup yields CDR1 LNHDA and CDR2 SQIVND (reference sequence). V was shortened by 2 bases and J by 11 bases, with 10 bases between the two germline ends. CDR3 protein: CASSISGPQQFF. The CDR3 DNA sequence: TGTGCCAGTAGTATATCCGGGCCACAGCAGTTCTTC.

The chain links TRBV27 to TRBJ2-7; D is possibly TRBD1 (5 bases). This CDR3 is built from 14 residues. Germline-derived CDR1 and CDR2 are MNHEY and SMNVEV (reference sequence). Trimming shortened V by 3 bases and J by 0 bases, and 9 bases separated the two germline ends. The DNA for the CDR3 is TGTGCCAGCAGTTTCAGAGACAGCTCCTACGAGCAGTACTTC. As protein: CASSFRDSSYEQYF.

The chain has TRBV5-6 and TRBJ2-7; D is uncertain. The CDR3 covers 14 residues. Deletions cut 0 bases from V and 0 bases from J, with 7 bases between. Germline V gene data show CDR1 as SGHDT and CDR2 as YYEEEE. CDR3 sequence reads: CASSLATNSYEQYF. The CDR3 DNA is TGTGCCAGCAGCTTGGCCACAAACTCCTACGAGCAGTACTTC.

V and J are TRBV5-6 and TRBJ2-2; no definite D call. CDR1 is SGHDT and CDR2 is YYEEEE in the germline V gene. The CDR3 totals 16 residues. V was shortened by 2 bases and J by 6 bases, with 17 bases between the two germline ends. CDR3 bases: TGTGCCAGCAGCTTAGGTGACGGTCATCGTTCCGGGGAGCTGTTTTTT. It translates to CASSLGDGHRSGELFF.